The clone carrying this T cell receptor (beta chain) was seen at least ten times. The data belong to a study of regulatory T cells in long-lasting Graves disease. According to the study, TCR beta libraries were built with iRepertoire HTBI primers and CDR3-region Arm-PCR. MiXCR was run by TCRdb on the multiplex PCR reads, yielding one entry per CDR3 protein. Seen here are around 430,000 distinct CDR3 sequences, 20% to 25% observed once, and the top ten hold around 13%. As for time point: persistent/refractory GD, antithyroid drugs over 5 years with positive TRAb. Preparation of the TCR library used RNA extracted from PBMCs. This TCR was sampled from a female donor with Graves disease. This specimen was peripheral blood mononuclear cells (PBMCs), taken when the disease was refractory, from a patient treated with antithyroid drugs.

The chain's CDR3 is CASSTGSGGGVYGYTF. The CDR3 DNA reads as TGTGCCAGCAGTACAGGATCAGGGGGGGGTGTCTATGGCTACACCTTC. This chain links TRBV6-1 with TRBJ1-2; 7 positions match TRBD1. Trimming took 5 bases from V and 4 from J; bases not matched to a gene: 13. Germline V gene data show CDR1 as MNHNS and CDR2 as SASEGT. The CDR3 extends over 16 amino acids.